Below, 31 T cell receptor beta chains from the same sample are listed, as sequenced in a study of vaccination and CD4 T cells after COVID-19. The Oncomine TCR Beta short-read assay was what sequenced the DNA obtained from cultured CD4+ T cells. Using its own MiXCR run on the PCR reads, TCRdb lists one record per CDR3 protein. The table records roughly 2,000 distinct CDR3 sequences, around 50% of them present only once. The treatment was: roughly 11-day PBMC culture with coronavirus spike peptide pools or control peptides (ViraFEST assay). For these receptors, no antigen is known. The sample here was CD4+ T cells from blood, cultured in vitro, taken after SARS-CoV-2 vaccination. These receptors came from a human donor who had recovered from COVID-19.

The sample holds a few counts of this clonotype. This sequence joins TRBV19 and TRBJ2-1; 9 bases line up with TRBD2. The ends lost 7 bases at V and 2 bases at J; junction bases unmatched: 6. CDR1 and CDR2 from the germline V gene are LNHDA and SQIVND (reference sequence). CDR3 length equals 15 residues. CDR3 sequence: CASTLSGSAYNEQFF. The CDR3, as DNA: TGTGCCAGTACCCTTAGCGGGAGTGCCTACAATGAGCAGTTCTTC.

The chain has TRBV6-1 and TRBJ1-6; 7 nucleotides agree with TRBD1. Looked up from germline, CDR1 is MNHNS and CDR2 is SASEGT. The junction had 5 bases not matched to a gene; V was cut back by 1 base and J by 8 bases. CDR3 length: 15 residues. DNA of the CDR3: TGTGCCAGCAGTGAAGTGGGGACAGAGTATTCACCCCTCCACTTT. This encodes CASSEVGTEYSPLHF.

The CDR3 reads CASSPHSGRARETQYF. CDR3 bases: TGTGCCAGCAGCCCCCATAGCGGGAGGGCCAGGGAGACCCAGTACTTC. The rearrangement uses TRBV7-6 and TRBJ2-5; 11 nucleotides align to TRBD2. This CDR3 is built from 16 residues. V shed 5 bases, J shed 5 bases, and the junction held 10 bases outside the gene matches. Germline lookup yields CDR1 SGHVS and CDR2 FNYEAQ.

This clonotype was observed a handful of times. The CDR3 nucleotides are TGTGCCAGCAGCCTTGGACCGGGACAGCAAAATCAGCCCCAGCATTTT. Amino acid sequence: CASSLGPGQQNQPQHF. V usage is TRBV6-1 and J usage is TRBJ1-5; 7 positions match TRBD1. Germline CDR1 MNHNS, CDR2 SASEGT. V shed 6 bases, J shed 4 bases, and the junction held 12 bases outside the gene matches. The CDR3 loop spans 16 amino acids.

The rearrangement joins TRBV4-2 to TRBJ1-5; no clear D gene. Germline CDR1 LGHNA, CDR2 YNFKEQ. V was shortened by 0 bases and J by 6 bases, with 9 bases between the two germline ends. CDR3 length equals 14 residues. The CDR3 spells CASSQDFGGQPQHF. The CDR3, as DNA: TGTGCCAGCAGCCAAGATTTTGGAGGTCAGCCCCAGCATTTT.

V and J are TRBV6-2 or TRBV6-3 and TRBJ2-6; perhaps TRBD1 as D (5 bases). Germline CDR1 reads MNHEY; CDR2 reads SVGEGT. The CDR3 consists of 16 residues. V was clipped by 5 bases and J by 0 bases, with 11 bases between them. The DNA for the CDR3 is TGTGCCAGCAGTCACGACAGTGGCTCTGGGGCCAACGTCCTGACTTTC. Protein product: CASSHDSGSGANVLTF.

This rearrangement joins TRBV28 to TRBJ2-1; no firm D call. V lost 3 bases and J lost 6, with 9 bases in between. There are 13 residues in the CDR3. Germline V gene lookup returns CDR1 MDHEN and CDR2 SYDVKM. This chain's CDR3 is CASSLNRANEQFF. The CDR3 nucleotides read TGTGCCAGCAGTTTGAACCGAGCCAATGAGCAGTTCTTC.

The rearrangement uses TRBV2 and TRBJ2-3; D gene unclear. The germline V gene has CDR1 SNHLY and CDR2 FYNNEI. V gave up 2 bases and J gave up 2 bases, with 8 bases separating them. The CDR3 is 14 amino acids. CDR3 DNA sequence: TGTGCCAGCAGTGAATGGCTACTCACAGATACGCAGTATTTT. It is translated as CASSEWLLTDTQYF.

The chain joins TRBV20-1 to TRBJ1-1; 12 bases line up with TRBD1. The germline V gene encodes CDR1 DFQATT and CDR2 SNEGSKA (reference sequence). The CDR3 has 13 amino acids. The chain's CDR3 is CGVGQGARTEAFF. As DNA, the CDR3 is TGCGGTGTGGGACAGGGGGCGAGGACTGAAGCTTTCTTT.

The J gene is TRBJ1-2, the V gene TRBV14; no reliable D call. This CDR3 is 12 amino acids long. Trimming cost V 4 bases and J 1 base, with 4 bases left between them. Germline V gene lookup returns CDR1 SGHDN and CDR2 FVKESK. CDR3: CASSRSNYGYTF. The CDR3 coding sequence is TGTGCCAGCAGCCGGAGTAACTATGGCTACACCTTC.

The rearrangement joins TRBV20-1 to TRBJ2-3; TRBD2 agrees at 9 bases. The CDR3 consists of 16 residues. Losses at the gene ends were 5 bases for V and 4 bases for J; bases not matched to a gene: 13. CDR1 and CDR2 (germline): DFQATT, SNEGSKA (reference sequence). CDR3: CSAWTASGRPPDTQYF. In DNA, the CDR3 is TGCAGTGCTTGGACAGCGAGCGGGAGGCCCCCAGATACGCAGTATTTT.

This clonotype was counted a few times. The V gene is TRBV20-1, the J gene TRBJ1-1; 7 nucleotides line up with TRBD1. Germline CDR1 is DFQATT and CDR2 is SNEGSKA (reference sequence). Trimming at V came to 0 bases and at J to 1 base, leaving 8 bases not matched to a gene. This CDR3 region has 16 residues. This CDR3 reads CSARESSQGTNTEAFF. CDR3 DNA: TGCAGTGCTAGAGAGTCGTCACAGGGGACGAACACTGAAGCTTTCTTT.

This chain links TRBV4-3 with TRBJ2-3; D is uncertain. This CDR3 spans 13 amino acids. Germline V gene lookup returns CDR1 LGHNA and CDR2 YSLEER. The V and J ends lost 0 bases and 7 bases respectively, with 8 bases between them. CDR3 sequence reads: CASSQDTLYTQYF. The CDR3 nucleotides are TGCGCCAGCAGCCAAGATACCCTCTATACGCAGTATTTT.

The chain couples TRBV20-1 to TRBJ2-4; D is possibly TRBD2 (5 bases). The CDR3 consists of 13 residues. V dropped 5 bases and J dropped 7 bases, with 15 bases sitting between them. Germline CDR1 DFQATT, CDR2 SNEGSKA (reference sequence). CDR3 coding DNA: TGCAGTGCTCATGGGAGAACGCGGAACATTCAGTACTTC. Amino acid sequence: CSAHGRTRNIQYF.

V and J are TRBV2 and TRBJ2-3; TRBD2 aligns across 10 bases. Looked up from germline, CDR1 is SNHLY and CDR2 is FYNNEI. The CDR3 covers 15 residues. J lost 3 bases, V lost 7 bases, and 7 bases had no gene match. The CDR3 sequence is CASNQAGGLTDTQYF. The CDR3 nucleotides read TGTGCCAGCAATCAAGCGGGAGGGTTAACAGATACGCAGTATTTT.

The chain links TRBV2 to TRBJ1-3; 8 positions agree with TRBD1. Germline CDR1 SNHLY, CDR2 FYNNEI. V gave up 4 bases and J gave up 0 bases; unmatched junction bases: 8. The CDR3 consists of 17 residues. CDR3 in amino acids: CASSGRQGLFSGNTIYF. CDR3 in DNA: TGTGCCAGCAGTGGGAGACAGGGGCTGTTCTCTGGAAACACCATATATTTT.

V usage is TRBV20-1 and J usage is TRBJ2-1, with 10 nucleotides matching TRBD2. The germline gives CDR1 DFQATT, CDR2 SNEGSKA (reference sequence). The CDR3 runs to 13 residues. Trimming removed 5 bases from V and 3 bases from J; junction bases left unmatched: 1. CDR3 region: CSAVAGGYNEQFF. For the CDR3, the DNA is TGCAGTGCTGTAGCGGGAGGCTACAATGAGCAGTTCTTC.

This chain uses TRBV20-1 with TRBJ2-1; D uncertain. V lost 6 bases and J 5 bases, leaving 11 bases between the germline ends. Germline V gene lookup returns CDR1 DFQATT and CDR2 SNEGSKA (reference sequence). This CDR3 region has 12 residues. The CDR3 region is CSASLTDNEQFF. CDR3 nucleotides: TGCAGTGCCTCACTAACAGACAATGAGCAGTTCTTC.

This clonotype was counted only a few times. The DNA for the CDR3 is TGCAGTGCGCGGGGGACTCAAGAGACCCAGTACTTC. It translates to CSARGTQETQYF. The chain couples TRBV20-1 to TRBJ2-5; TRBD2 matches at 7 bases. V lost 6 bases and J lost 2; bases outside the gene matches: 3. The CDR3 runs to 12 residues. Per the germline V gene, CDR1 is DFQATT and CDR2 is SNEGSKA (reference sequence).

A few counts support this clonotype. The chain joins TRBV6-5 to TRBJ1-5; D unclear. V lost 2 bases and J 1 base, leaving 9 bases between the germline ends. From germline, CDR1 is MNHEY and CDR2 SVGAGI. The CDR3 length is 15 residues. CDR3 loop: CASSYRIESNQPQHF. CDR3 DNA sequence: TGTGCCAGCAGTTACCGCATAGAAAGCAATCAGCCCCAGCATTTT.

This clonotype was seen a handful of times. This sequence joins TRBV6-1 and TRBJ2-2, with 7 nucleotides matching TRBD1. This CDR3 region has 14 residues. Trimming removed 5 bases from V and 4 bases from J; junction bases left unmatched: 4. CDR1 is MNHNS and CDR2 is SASEGT in the germline V gene. As DNA, the CDR3 is TGTGCCAGCAGTCCTTCAGGGGGCACCGGGGAGCTGTTTTTT. This gives the protein CASSPSGGTGELFF.

This clonotype showed up just a few times. The chain recombines TRBV19 with TRBJ2-1, with D hard to call. Per the germline V gene, CDR1 is LNHDA and CDR2 is SQIVND (reference sequence). This CDR3 is built from 15 residues. V was trimmed by 5 bases and J by 0 bases, leaving 11 bases between them. The CDR3 region has the DNA TGTGCCAGTAGTCTTGGCAGGAGCTCCTACAATGAGCAGTTCTTC. It encodes CASSLGRSSYNEQFF.

The V gene is TRBV12-3 or TRBV12-4, the J gene TRBJ2-5; D is undetermined. This CDR3 contains 14 residues. The V gene lost 3 bases and the J gene lost 1 base, with 9 bases spanning the gap. Here the CDR3 DNA reads TGTGCCAGCAGTTTTGGCCACAGCCAAGAGACCCAGTACTTC. It translates to CASSFGHSQETQYF.

V gene TRBV20-1 combines with J gene TRBJ2-1; TRBD2 aligns across 9 bases. V lost 6 bases to trimming and J lost 1 base; unmatched junction nucleotides: 7. The CDR3 is made up of 15 amino acids. The germline V gene encodes CDR1 DFQATT and CDR2 SNEGSKA (reference sequence). DNA for the CDR3: TGCAGTGCCCCACCGGGACTAGCATCCTACAATGAGCAGTTCTTC. This translates into CSAPPGLASYNEQFF.

The gene calls are TRBV11-3 and TRBJ2-5; 14 positions match TRBD2. Trimming cost V 5 bases and J 2 bases; bases outside gene matches: 7. Germline CDR1 reads SGHNT; CDR2 reads YENEEA. CDR3 length: 17 amino acids. The CDR3 nucleotides are TGTGCCAGCAGCCCCGGGACTAGCGGGAGCGGTCAAGAGACCCAGTACTTC. Its translation is CASSPGTSGSGQETQYF.

J is TRBJ2-7 and V is TRBV11-3; D not certain. CDR1 is SGHNT and CDR2 is YENEEA in the germline V gene. Trimming took off 1 base at V and 6 bases at J, with 10 bases between the two ends. The CDR3 is 13 amino acids. The CDR3 sequence is CASSLAQRGEQYF. The DNA of the CDR3 is TGTGCCAGCAGCTTAGCTCAGCGCGGCGAGCAGTACTTC.

The chain carries TRBV5-4 and TRBJ2-4; TRBD1 matches 10 bases. Germline V lookup: CDR1 SGHNT, CDR2 YYREEE (reference sequence). The CDR3 runs 14 residues. The V segment lost 3 bases and the J segment 9 bases; nucleotides outside the gene matches: 6. CDR3 DNA: TGTGCCAGCAGCTCGCCGGGACAGGGGTCCATTCAGTACTTC. This encodes CASSSPGQGSIQYF. Supplemented by reference TRBV5-4 and TRBJ2-4, the full variable domain reads ETGVTQSPTHLIKTRGQQVTLRCSSQSGHNTVSWYQQALGQGPQFIFQYYREEENGRGNFPPRFSGLQFPNYSSELNVNALELDDSALYLCASSSPGQGSIQYFGAGTRLSVL.

The chain employs TRBV6-1 and TRBJ1-2, with a possible D match to TRBD1 (5 bases). Germline CDR1 reads MNHNS; CDR2 reads SASEGT. Trimming left V 6 bases short and J 5 bases short, with 16 bases between. The CDR3 runs to 14 residues. CDR3 sequence reads: CASRLRGFLYGYTF. The CDR3 DNA follows: TGTGCCAGCAGATTACGGGGGTTTTTATATGGCTACACCTTC.

This clonotype is categorized as hyperexpanded. The V and J genes are TRBV25-1 and TRBJ1-4; TRBD1 is a possible D gene (6 bases). The V end lost 6 bases, the J end lost 3 bases, and 11 bases lay between the germline ends. The CDR3 totals 14 residues. Germline V lookup: CDR1 MGHDK, CDR2 SYGVNS. CDR3 coding DNA: TGTGCCAGCAGGTTACAGGGAGCTAATGAAAAACTGTTTTTT. The encoded protein is CASRLQGANEKLFF. The complete variable domain, with remaining parts taken from reference TRBV25-1 and TRBJ1-4, reads EADIYQTPRYLVIGTGKKITLECSQTMGHDKMYWYQQDPGMELHLIHYSYGVNSTEKGDLSSESTVSRIRTEHFPLTLESARPSHTSQYLCASRLQGANEKLFFGSGTQLSVL.

This clonotype was detected a few times. V and J are TRBV20-1 and TRBJ1-1; weak D call: TRBD1 (5 bases). Germline V CDR1 and CDR2: DFQATT, SNEGSKA (reference sequence). V lost 1 base and J lost 1, with 16 bases in between. The CDR3 runs to 16 residues. The CDR3 nucleotides read TGCAGTGCTAGAGGGGGTGGGGGATTGGGGAACACTGAAGCTTTCTTT. Protein product: CSARGGGGLGNTEAFF.

The genes are TRBV19 and TRBJ1-2; D unclear. From germline, CDR1 is LNHDA and CDR2 SQIVND (reference sequence). V gave up 5 bases and J gave up 5 bases, with 6 bases separating them. CDR3 length equals 11 residues. The CDR3 DNA is TGTGCCAGTAGTTGGGATTATGGCTACACCTTC. The encoded protein is CASSWDYGYTF.